One sample yielded the 21 T cell receptor beta chains listed below, sequenced in a study of post-analysis software for immune sequencing data. Findings and limits, study-wide: Patients carried five TRBV segments more frequently than controls did, and TRBV5-6, TRBV5-1 and TRBV20-1 were among them.

TCR beta libraries were prepared from cDNA with unique molecular identifiers. TCRdb ran MiXCR on the PCR reads and lists one entry per CDR3 protein. Of 650,000 to 900,000 distinct CDR3 sequences detected, just over 45% appear once; the ten largest clones hold over 4.5%. No antigens are known for them. The material sequenced was blood. These receptors all stem from a girl aged 5 to 17 with multiple sclerosis.

The chain employs TRBV13 and TRBJ2-7, with D perhaps TRBD2 (7 bases). The CDR3 totals 18 residues. Trimming removed 3 bases from V and 2 bases from J, with 23 bases in between. From germline, CDR1 is PRHDT and CDR2 FYEKMQ (reference sequence). DNA of the CDR3: TGTGCCAGCAGCTTGGAACAGGGCCTAGGCCGGGGGGCCTACGAGCAGTACTTC. Translating it yields CASSLEQGLGRGAYEQYF. Together with reference TRBV13 and TRBJ2-7, the CDR3 gives the full variable domain: AAGVIQSPRHLIKEKRETATLKCYPIPRHDTVYWYQQGPGQDPQFLISFYEKMQSDKGSIPDRFSAQQFSDYHSELNMSSLELGDSALYFCASSLEQGLGRGAYEQYFGPGTRLTVT.

This chain joins TRBV5-1 and TRBJ2-3; the match to TRBD1 covers 8 bases. The CDR3 has 16 residues. Germline V gene lookup returns CDR1 SGHRS and CDR2 YFSETQ. V was clipped by 0 bases and J by 3 bases; unmatched bases: 6. CDR3 nucleotides: TGCGCCAGCAGCTTGGAGGTGCAGGGGGCGACAGATACGCAGTATTTT. The encoded protein is CASSLEVQGATDTQYF.

V is TRBV29-1 and J is TRBJ1-5, with D possibly being TRBD1 (5 bases). CDR1 SQVTM and CDR2 ANQGSEA come from the germline V gene. The V and J ends lost 4 bases and 4 bases respectively, with 11 bases between them. This CDR3 is built from 13 residues. This chain's CDR3 is CSVGGTENQPQHF. The CDR3 DNA is TGCAGCGTTGGCGGGACGGAGAATCAGCCCCAGCATTTT.

V usage is TRBV9 and J usage is TRBJ1-6; possibly TRBD1 for D (6 bases). The CDR3 runs 14 residues. V lost 4 bases to trimming and J lost 7 bases, with 12 bases between them. Germline CDR1 is SGDLS and CDR2 is YYNGEE. Written as DNA, the CDR3 is TGTGCCAGCAGCACCAACAGGGTGAATTCACCCCTCCACTTT. This translates into CASSTNRVNSPLHF.

This chain links TRBV7-2 with TRBJ2-7, with a tentative D call TRBD2 (5 bases). The J call is doubtful: the DNA matches TRBJ2-5 better. The CDR3 is 9 amino acids. CDR1 is SGHTA, CDR2 FQGNSA, per germline. The CDR3 DNA reads as TGTGCCACGGGGGAGACCCAGTACTTC. The encoded protein is CATGETQYF.

The chain employs TRBV27 and TRBJ2-7; TRBD1 matches at 8 bases. The germline CDR1 and CDR2 sequences are MNHEY and SMNVEV (reference sequence). The CDR3 is made up of 12 amino acids. J lost 7 bases, V lost 3 bases, and 2 bases had no gene match. As DNA, the CDR3 is TGTGCCAGCAGTTTCCAGGGGGCGGAGCAGTACTTC. As protein: CASSFQGAEQYF.

The V gene is TRBV15, the J gene TRBJ2-5; D uncertain. CDR1 is LNHNV and CDR2 is YYDKDF in the germline V gene (reference sequence). The V end lost 6 bases, the J end lost 1 base, and 9 bases lay between the germline ends. This CDR3 spans 13 amino acids. CDR3 nucleotides: TGTGCCACCAGACCAATAACCCAAGAGACCCAGTACTTC. Translated, it gives CATRPITQETQYF.

There are a few counts of this clonotype. This chain uses TRBV5-5 with TRBJ2-3, with 9 bases aligning to TRBD2. The CDR3 covers 15 residues. Per germline, CDR1 SGHKS and CDR2 YYEKEE (reference sequence). V gave up 2 bases and J gave up 5 bases; unmatched junction bases: 6. CDR3 coding DNA: TGTGCCAGCAGCTTCATAGCGGGAGAACGAGATACGCAGTATTTT. It yields the protein CASSFIAGERDTQYF.

This clonotype occurred a few times. The CDR3 bases are TGCGCCAGCAGCCAAGAAAAGTTCGCAGATACGCAGTATTTT. Its protein is CASSQEKFADTQYF. The chain joins TRBV4-1 to TRBJ2-3, with unresolved D. The germline CDR1 and CDR2 sequences are MGHRA and YSYEKL. Trimming removed 0 bases at V and 4 bases at J, with 8 bases between. This CDR3 comprises 14 residues.

V is TRBV7-2 and J is TRBJ2-3, with TRBD2 matching 10 bases. Germline assignment: CDR1 SGHTA and CDR2 FQGNSA. This CDR3 is 18 amino acids long. With 5 bases clipped from V and 6 bases from J, the junction kept 17 bases outside the gene matches. The DNA for the CDR3 is TGTGCCAGCAGCCCTCAAAGAAACCTAGCGGGAGTACCCGATACGCAGTATTTT. Its protein product is CASSPQRNLAGVPDTQYF.

The CDR3: CASSLPSGSHYEQYF. The CDR3 region has the DNA TGTGCCAGCAGCTTGCCTAGCGGGAGCCACTACGAGCAGTACTTC. The gene calls are TRBV7-9 and TRBJ2-5; TRBD2 agrees at 10 bases. Near its end, the DNA agrees better with TRBJ2-7, so the J call may be wrong. The CDR3 has 15 residues. Looked up from germline, CDR1 is SEHNR and CDR2 is FQNEAQ (reference sequence).

This clonotype has only a few counts. J is TRBJ2-3 and V is TRBV9; no firm D call. The CDR3 is made up of 12 amino acids. Trimming took 1 base from V and 4 from J, leaving 4 bases between them. Germline V gene sequence: CDR1 SGDLS, CDR2 YYNGEE. CDR3 sequence reads: CASSVSADTQYF. The DNA for the CDR3 is TGTGCCAGCAGCGTAAGCGCAGATACGCAGTATTTT.

The chain carries TRBV5-6 and TRBJ1-1; unclear D gene. The CDR3 spans 15 residues. Germline loops: CDR1 SGHDT, CDR2 YYEEEE. V was pared by 1 base and J by 3 bases, with 13 bases between. The CDR3 DNA is TGTGCCAGCAGCTTGTTAACCAATGGGGACACTGAAGCTTTCTTT. Amino acid sequence: CASSLLTNGDTEAFF.

This clonotype has only a few counts. This sequence joins TRBV20-1 and TRBJ2-3; D gene unclear. The CDR3 loop spans 11 amino acids. Germline loops: CDR1 DFQATT, CDR2 SNEGSKA (reference sequence). Trimming stripped 6 bases from V and 7 bases from J, with 11 bases between. The CDR3 DNA reads as TGCAGTGCCCCGAAACGAAATACGCAGTATTTT. It encodes CSAPKRNTQYF.

V gene TRBV7-8 combines with J gene TRBJ2-7; D remains ambiguous. The CDR3 is 17 residues long. Germline V gene data show CDR1 as SGHVS and CDR2 as FQNEAQ. The V end was cut by 0 bases, the J end by 0 bases, with 15 bases between. The CDR3 DNA sequence: TGTGCCAGCAGCTTAGCGGGCGCAGGTTTGGCCTCCTACGAGCAGTACTTC. Translation: CASSLAGAGLASYEQYF. The variable domain in full, with the rest retrieved from reference TRBV7-8 and TRBJ2-7, is GAGVSQSPRYKVAKRGQDVALRCDPISGHVSLFWYQQALGQGPEFLTYFQNEAQLDKSGLPSDRFFAERPEGSVSTLKIQRTQQEDSAVYLCASSLAGAGLASYEQYFGPGTRLTVT.

This clonotype was detected only once. The V and J genes are TRBV4-3 and TRBJ2-1; 10 bases align to TRBD2. Losses at the gene ends were 1 base for V and 0 bases for J; bases not matched to a gene: 9. Germline V CDR1 and CDR2: LGHNA, YSLEER. The CDR3 is 19 amino acids. CDR3 sequence reads: CASSQGGGLADPSYNEQFF. The DNA for the CDR3 is TGCGCCAGCAGCCAAGGAGGAGGACTAGCGGACCCCTCCTACAATGAGCAGTTCTTC.

The chain joins TRBV24-1 to TRBJ2-4; no reliable D call. The J call may be wrong; the DNA end is better matched by TRBJ2-7. Germline V gene lookup returns CDR1 KGHDR and CDR2 SFDVKD. This CDR3 comprises 13 residues. The CDR3 DNA sequence: TGTGCCACCAGTGATCCGTCTACTTACGAGCAGTACTTC. Protein sequence: CATSDPSTYEQYF.

This chain connects TRBV9 to TRBJ2-5; D is unclear. V lost 0 bases, J lost 5 bases, and 11 bases lay in between. The germline V gene has CDR1 SGDLS and CDR2 YYNGEE. The CDR3 totals 14 residues. CDR3 region: CASSVESLGETQYF. DNA for the CDR3: TGTGCCAGCAGCGTAGAAAGCCTCGGGGAGACCCAGTACTTC.

In this sample, this clonotype turned up a few times. The V gene is TRBV6-5, the J gene TRBJ1-5; unclear D gene. Looked up from germline, CDR1 is MNHEY and CDR2 is SVGAGI. The CDR3 contains 13 residues. Trimming shortened V by 9 bases and J by 0 bases, and 9 bases separated the two germline ends. CDR3 sequence: CARPILSNQPQHF. CDR3 DNA sequence: TGTGCCAGACCAATCCTTAGCAATCAGCCCCAGCATTTT.

The chain combines TRBV20-1 with TRBJ1-5, with D possibly matching TRBD1 (6 bases). V shed 7 bases and J shed 2 bases, with 27 bases lying between them. CDR3 length: 18 amino acids. CDR1 and CDR2 from the germline V gene are DFQATT and SNEGSKA (reference sequence). CDR3 sequence reads: CSVQTPNLGGRGNQPQHF. The CDR3 nucleotides are TGCAGTGTCCAAACCCCGAACCTGGGGGGGCGAGGCAATCAGCCCCAGCATTTT.

The rearrangement links TRBV30 to TRBJ1-4; possible D gene TRBD1, 5 bases. CDR1 is GTSNPN and CDR2 is SVGIG in the germline V gene (reference sequence). This CDR3 is built from 14 residues. V lost 3 bases and J lost 4, with 12 bases in between. The CDR3 sequence: CAWRTHRSNEKLFF. For the CDR3, the DNA is TGTGCCTGGAGGACCCACAGGAGTAATGAAAAACTGTTTTTT.